The 19 T cell receptor beta chains in this list originate from one sample, sequenced in a study of shared clonotypes between healthy human individuals. The method was immunoSEQ multiplex PCR; TCRdb's version includes in-frame clones alone and lacks a portion of them. The sample holds some 2.1 million clones, roughly 94% seen once. The sample comprised naive CD4+ T cells sorted from blood. The sample's subset: CD45RA+ positively selected. The receptors were sampled from a man aged 18 to 30 in good health.

This sequence joins TRBV5-1 and TRBJ2-7; D is perhaps TRBD1 or TRBD2 (5 bases each). V lost 4 bases and J lost 4, with 15 bases in between. The CDR3 contains 14 residues. Germline CDR1 and CDR2: SGHRS and YFSETQ. The CDR3: CASSRRDPLYEQYF. The CDR3, as DNA: TGCGCCAGCAGCCGTAGGGACCCGCTGTACGAGCAGTACTTC.

This clone showed up just once. This chain uses TRBV25-1 with TRBJ1-4, with D uncertain. The ends were cut back, 8 bases at V and 2 bases at J, with 18 bases in the middle. The germline V gene encodes CDR1 MGHDK and CDR2 SYGVNS. This CDR3 is built from 16 residues. The CDR3 DNA reads TGTGCCAGCCTCCCTCTGGGGTCGGGGACTAATGAAAAACTGTTTTTT. It encodes CASLPLGSGTNEKLFF.

In the case of this clone: This same CDR3 is encoded by further DNA sequences in the sample. The rearrangement joins TRBV28 to TRBJ2-3; 11 nucleotides line up with TRBD2. Germline V gives CDR1 MDHEN, CDR2 SYDVKM. The CDR3 extends over 15 amino acids. The junction had 0 bases not matched to a gene; V was cut back by 3 bases and J by 1 base. For the CDR3, the DNA is TGTGCCAGCAGTTTTAGCGGGGGGGGCACAGATACGCAGTATTTT. It specifies CASSFSGGGTDTQYF. Full variable domain (outside the CDR3, taken from reference TRBV28 and TRBJ2-3): DVKVTQSSRYLVKRTGEKVFLECVQDMDHENMFWYRQDPGLGLRLIYFSYDVKMKEKGDIPEGYSVSREKKERFSLILESASTNQTSMYLCASSFSGGGTDTQYFGPGTRLTVL.

The rearrangement uses TRBV2 and TRBJ2-3, with D perhaps matching TRBD1 (5 bases). CDR1 is SNHLY, CDR2 FYNNEI, per germline. The CDR3 is made up of 15 amino acids. Deletions cut 4 bases from V and 0 bases from J, with 11 bases between. CDR3 amino acids: CASSGTTISTDTQYF. Here the CDR3 DNA reads TGTGCCAGCAGTGGGACAACGATTAGCACAGATACGCAGTATTTT.

Only one count was recorded for this clone. The chain is built from TRBV11-2 and TRBJ2-1; possible D gene TRBD2, 5 bases. The CDR3 is made up of 14 amino acids. Germline loops: CDR1 SGHAT, CDR2 FQNNGV. V lost 4 bases, J lost 8 bases, and 15 bases lay in between. The CDR3 DNA follows: TGTGCCAGCAGCTGGGCTAAGCGGTGGCATGAGCAGTTCTTC. Translated: CASSWAKRWHEQFF.

The chain carries TRBV7-9 and TRBJ2-3; D ambiguous. The CDR3 runs to 13 residues. Trimming took off 6 bases at V and 5 bases at J, with 12 bases between the two ends. Germline CDR1 is SEHNR and CDR2 is FQNEAQ (reference sequence). CDR3 coding DNA: TGTGCCAGCAGTATGTCTGTGGAAGATACGCAGTATTTT. Its protein product is CASSMSVEDTQYF.

This sequence joins TRBV6-1 and TRBJ1-5; tentative D call: TRBD1 (6 bases). Per the germline V gene, CDR1 is MNHNS and CDR2 is SASEGT. The CDR3 length is 15 residues. V was cut by 10 bases and J by 1 base, with 17 bases left in between. CDR3 region: CATTGTHGSNQPQHF. The CDR3 DNA is TGTGCCACAACAGGGACCCATGGGAGCAATCAGCCCCAGCATTTT.

This chain uses TRBV2 with TRBJ2-3, with a weak D call TRBD2 (5 bases). The ends were cut back, 6 bases at V and 6 bases at J, with 13 bases in the middle. From germline, CDR1 is SNHLY and CDR2 FYNNEI. CDR3 size: 13 residues. The CDR3: CASRTFPGDTQYF. The CDR3 nucleotides are TGTGCCAGCAGGACGTTTCCGGGGGATACGCAGTATTTT.

This clone has only one observation. The junction and the germline gene differ at one end; a read error may be behind it. V usage is TRBV28 and J usage is TRBJ2-1; D could derive from TRBD1 or TRBD2 (5 bases each). Per germline, CDR1 MDHEN and CDR2 SYDVKM. The CDR3 runs to 12 residues. Written as DNA, the CDR3 is TGTGCCAGCAGCCTTTTTGGGGGTGGGTTAGTCTTC. It codes for CASSLFGGGLVF.

This chain connects TRBV7-9 to TRBJ2-3, with 8 nucleotides matching TRBD2. CDR3 length: 16 residues. The V and J ends lost 4 bases and 3 bases, in that order; junction bases with no gene match: 9. Germline V gene lookup returns CDR1 SEHNR and CDR2 FQNEAQ (reference sequence). In nucleotides, the CDR3 is TGTGCCAGCAGCTGGTTTGAGGTAGCGGGGACAGATACGCAGTATTTT. Translation gives CASSWFEVAGTDTQYF.

Points on this clone: The same CDR3 also results from other DNA sequences found in this sample. J is TRBJ1-5 and V is TRBV30; 8 bases are a match to TRBD1. CDR1 and CDR2 (germline): GTSNPN, SVGIG (reference sequence). Trimming removed 3 bases from V and 5 bases from J; junction bases left unmatched: 3. The CDR3 extends over 13 amino acids. CDR3 sequence: CAWSPGGDQPQHF. The CDR3 DNA is TGTGCCTGGAGCCCAGGGGGCGATCAGCCCCAGCATTTT.

The chain has TRBV10-1 and TRBJ2-7; D assignment may be TRBD1 or TRBD2 (6 bases each). Per germline, CDR1 WNHNN and CDR2 SYGVQD (reference sequence). Trimming removed 10 bases at V and 7 bases at J, with 14 bases between. This CDR3 is 11 amino acids long. The CDR3 coding sequence is TGCGCCACGGGCCAGGGGACTGAGCAGTACTTC. Amino acid sequence: CATGQGTEQYF.

This clone was counted a single time. The V gene is TRBV30, the J gene TRBJ2-7, with D perhaps matching TRBD1 (7 bases). CDR3 length equals 14 residues. Trimming pared 0 bases from V and 6 bases from J, leaving 15 bases between. The germline V gene encodes CDR1 GTSNPN and CDR2 SVGIG (reference sequence). The CDR3 nucleotides read TGTGCCTGGAGTGTTTCGACAGGGAGGTTCGAGCAGTACTTC. The encoded protein is CAWSVSTGRFEQYF.

This rearrangement joins TRBV9 to TRBJ2-2, with TRBD2 matching over 7 bases. V shed 4 bases and J 0 bases; nucleotides not matched to a gene: 6. Germline-derived CDR1 and CDR2 are SGDLS and YYNGEE. There are 16 residues in the CDR3. CDR3 protein: CASSPTSFPNTGELFF. Here the CDR3 DNA reads TGTGCCAGCAGCCCGACTAGCTTCCCGAACACCGGGGAGCTGTTTTTT.

The chain links TRBV5-1 to TRBJ2-5; D ambiguous. The CDR3 extends over 15 amino acids. With 1 base removed from V and 5 bases from J, the gap between germline ends came to 15 bases. The V gene's germline CDR1 is SGHRS and CDR2 YFSETQ. The CDR3 bases are TGCGCCAGCAGCTTGCCACTTACGGGTGTGGAGACCCAGTACTTC. Translation gives CASSLPLTGVETQYF. The full variable domain, rest sourced from reference TRBV5-1 and TRBJ2-5, is KAGVTQTPRYLIKTRGQQVTLSCSPISGHRSVSWYQQTPGQGLQFLFEYFSETQRNKGNFPGRFSGRQFSNSRSEMNVSTLELGDSALYLCASSLPLTGVETQYFGPGTRLLVL.

The chain links TRBV5-1 to TRBJ2-1, with D unresolved. The CDR3 is made up of 14 amino acids. Germline V CDR1 and CDR2: SGHRS, YFSETQ. Trimming took off 5 bases at V and 0 bases at J, with 9 bases between the two ends. The CDR3 loop is CASRDTGSYNEQFF. CDR3 nucleotides: TGCGCCAGCAGAGACACTGGCTCCTACAATGAGCAGTTCTTC.

The chain links TRBV7-2 to TRBJ2-2, with TRBD2 matching over 7 bases. The V and J ends lost 5 bases and 7 bases, in that order; junction bases with no gene match: 13. The CDR3 consists of 16 residues. Germline CDR1 SGHTA, CDR2 FQGNSA. Written as DNA, the CDR3 is TGTGCCAGCAGCGCCCAACCGCGGGGGAACGGCGGGGAGCTGTTTTTT. Protein product: CASSAQPRGNGGELFF.

The chain is built from TRBV7-3 and TRBJ2-5; tentatively, D is TRBD1 or TRBD2 (6 bases each). Trimming stripped 2 bases from V and 5 bases from J, with 12 bases between. Germline V gene lookup returns CDR1 SGHTA and CDR2 FQGTGA. The CDR3 consists of 14 residues. Here the CDR3 reads CASSLLGGSETQYF. CDR3 sequence (DNA): TGTGCCAGCAGCTTATTGGGGGGCTCCGAGACCCAGTACTTC.

The chain has TRBV19 and TRBJ2-3, with TRBD1 identical over 10 bases. This CDR3 comprises 14 residues. Germline V gene sequence: CDR1 LNHDA, CDR2 SQIVND (reference sequence). With 6 bases clipped from V and 5 bases from J, the junction kept 5 bases outside the gene matches. The CDR3 coding sequence is TGTGCCAGTAGCCGGGACAGGGGCTTAGATACGCAGTATTTT. Translated: CASSRDRGLDTQYF. Supplemented by reference TRBV19 and TRBJ2-3, the full variable domain reads DGGITQSPKYLFRKEGQNVTLSCEQNLNHDAMYWYRQDPGQGLRLIYYSQIVNDFQKGDIAEGYSVSREKKESFPLTVTSAQKNPTAFYLCASSRDRGLDTQYFGPGTRLTVL.